One and the same sample provided the 13 T cell receptor beta chains below, sequenced in a study of blood T cell repertoires in COVID-19 (dated by TCRdb to 2019 to 2021). Receptors were amplified or captured by the immunoSEQ multiplex PCR assay. What TCRdb holds here is the immuneACCESS table cut down to in-frame rearrangements. Part of the clones is not present; checked against another copy, under half of the missing clones reflect an unresolved V gene, and the others are unexplained. In all, the sample holds over 20,000 clones, and just over 85% of those were seen once. The top ten clones comprise about 17% of the sample. Sequences were obtained from peripheral blood. These receptor sequences come from a man between 70 and 80 years old with acute or convalescent COVID-19.

The chain is built from TRBV5-1 and TRBJ2-7; tentative D call: TRBD1 (6 bases). This CDR3 is built from 15 residues. V gave up 0 bases and J gave up 7 bases, with 17 bases separating them. In germline, CDR1 is SGHRS, CDR2 YFSETQ. In DNA, the CDR3 is TGCGCCAGCAGCTTGGACGCAGGGGTCAATTGGGAGCAGTACTTC. The encoded protein is CASSLDAGVNWEQYF.

This clone showed up just once. J is TRBJ2-7 and V is TRBV4-1; tentatively, D is TRBD2 (6 bases). Trimming removed 1 base from V and 2 bases from J, with 15 bases in between. The CDR3 covers 16 residues. Germline CDR1 MGHRA, CDR2 YSYEKL. CDR3 coding DNA: TGCGCCAGCAGCCAAGCCCGGGGACTGCCAACCTACGAGCAGTACTTC. Protein product: CASSQARGLPTYEQYF.

This clone counts as medium-sized (0.01 to 0.1%). The V call is TRBV6-5, the J call TRBJ2-7; 9 positions agree with TRBD1. The germline CDR1 and CDR2 sequences are MNHEY and SVGAGI. J gave up 3 bases and V 0 bases, and 3 bases lay outside the gene matches. The CDR3 has 15 residues. CDR3 nucleotides: TGTGCCAGCAGTTACTCGACAGGGGGGATCTACGAGCAGTACTTC. As protein: CASSYSTGGIYEQYF.

This clone occurred once. The genes are TRBV28 and TRBJ2-7; 10 bases fit TRBD1. Germline V gene lookup returns CDR1 MDHEN and CDR2 SYDVKM. V was pared by 5 bases and J by 2 bases, with 6 bases of the junction left unmatched. This CDR3 comprises 15 residues. CDR3 DNA: TGTGCCAGCAGTACGAGGACAGGGGGTACCTACGAGCAGTACTTC. As protein: CASSTRTGGTYEQYF.

This chain uses TRBV9 with TRBJ2-1; 10 bases are a match to TRBD2. Germline assignment: CDR1 SGDLS and CDR2 YYNGEE. The CDR3 contains 19 residues. V lost 4 bases, J lost 0 bases, and 13 bases stayed unmatched. The chain's CDR3 is CASSPGLARTPSSYNEQFF. CDR3 DNA sequence: TGTGCCAGCAGCCCGGGACTAGCGCGGACCCCGAGCTCCTACAATGAGCAGTTCTTC.

J is TRBJ2-7 and V is TRBV28; 15 bases align to TRBD2. The germline V gene encodes CDR1 MDHEN and CDR2 SYDVKM. The CDR3 spans 17 residues. Losses at the gene ends were 2 bases for V and 3 bases for J; bases not matched to a gene: 5. This CDR3 reads CASSLEGTSGRIYEQYF. CDR3 DNA sequence: TGTGCCAGCAGTTTAGAGGGGACTAGCGGGAGGATCTACGAGCAGTACTTC.

In DNA, the CDR3 is TGTGCCAGCAGCTTAAATCTGGCGGGATATGGCTACACCTTC. This gives the protein CASSLNLAGYGYTF. The V and J genes are TRBV7-9 and TRBJ1-2; D remains unclear. Germline values: CDR1 SEHNR, CDR2 FQNEAQ (reference sequence). Trimming stripped 2 bases from V and 5 bases from J, with 12 bases between. This CDR3 spans 14 amino acids. The full variable domain, completed using reference TRBV7-9 and TRBJ1-2, is DTGVSQNPRHKITKRGQNVTFRCDPISEHNRLYWYRQTLGQGPEFLTYFQNEAQLEKSRLLSDRFSAERPKGSFSTLEIQRTEQGDSAMYLCASSLNLAGYGYTFGSGTRLTVV.

A few counts support this clone. The chain employs TRBV10-3 and TRBJ1-1; D is possibly TRBD1 (6 bases). The CDR3 extends over 15 amino acids. From germline, CDR1 is ENHRY and CDR2 SYGVKD. Trimming stripped 6 bases from V and 2 bases from J, with 16 bases between. The CDR3 loop is CAISLSTGHNTEAFF. CDR3 DNA: TGTGCCATCAGCCTTTCGACAGGCCATAACACTGAAGCTTTCTTT.

V usage is TRBV21-1 and J usage is TRBJ1-2; TRBD1, the D gene given by the table, was not confirmed from the DNA. TRBV21-1 is a documented pseudogene. The CDR3 loop spans 14 amino acids. This CDR3 is CASYIKGQGSGYTF. The CDR3 DNA follows: TGTGCCAGTTACATTAAAGGACAGGGCTCCGGCTACACCTTC.

This chain connects TRBV30 to TRBJ2-7; 10 nucleotides line up with TRBD2. The CDR3 spans 18 residues. The V gene's germline CDR1 is GTSNPN and CDR2 SVGIG (reference sequence). V lost 4 bases, J lost 0 bases, and 15 bases stayed unmatched. CDR3 amino acids: CAWTPPGLAGVISYEQYF. CDR3 bases: TGTGCCTGGACTCCCCCCGGGCTAGCGGGAGTAATCTCCTACGAGCAGTACTTC.

The V call is TRBV11-2, the J call TRBJ2-7; a weak D match, TRBD2 (5 bases). CDR3 length: 14 amino acids. Trimming removed 5 bases from V and 7 bases from J, with 18 bases in between. Germline V lookup: CDR1 SGHAT, CDR2 FQNNGV. CDR3 in DNA: TGTGCCAGCAGCCCCACGCCGGAACCGGGGGAGCAGTACTTC. Translating gives CASSPTPEPGEQYF.

The chain is built from TRBV4-3 and TRBJ1-2, with D perhaps TRBD1 (5 bases). Germline V lookup: CDR1 LGHNA, CDR2 YSLEER. The CDR3 is 15 residues long. The germline V and J ends were trimmed by 3 bases and 3 bases, with 14 bases remaining between them. The CDR3 spells CASSQGGGMDYGYTF. The CDR3 coding sequence is TGCGCCAGCAGCCAGGGGGGGGGAATGGACTATGGCTACACCTTC.

The gene calls are TRBV2 and TRBJ1-2; no clear D. Germline values: CDR1 SNHLY, CDR2 FYNNEI. V was pared by 8 bases and J by 8 bases, with 18 bases between. The CDR3 contains 13 residues. The chain's CDR3 is CASPREVNGGYTF. DNA of the CDR3: TGTGCCAGCCCGAGGGAGGTAAATGGAGGCTACACCTTC.